The 31 T cell receptor beta chains given below trace back to one sample, sequenced in a study of T cells in Graves' hyperthyroidism and ophthalmopathy. Authors of the study amplified TCR beta CDR3 regions from RNA transcripts. An initial round of RT-PCR targeting the TCR CDR3 relied on the HTBI primer set. TCRdb re-derived calls from the multiplex PCR reads in MiXCR, one entry per CDR3 protein. The table has 490,000 or so distinct CDR3 sequences, 20% seen once. Sequenced input: blood. The origin of the receptors is a man aged 35 to 55 with Graves' ophthalmopathy.

This chain links TRBV3-1 with TRBJ1-2; possible D gene TRBD1, 5 bases. The germline V gene encodes CDR1 LGHDT and CDR2 YNNKEL (reference sequence). This CDR3 spans 13 amino acids. Trimming took off 5 bases at V and 4 bases at J, with 11 bases between the two ends. CDR3 sequence reads: CASSGGRVYGYTF. Written as DNA, the CDR3 is TGTGCCAGCAGCGGGGGACGGGTCTATGGCTACACCTTC.

This clonotype was seen ten or more times. The chain employs TRBV11-2 and TRBJ2-1; D is ambiguous. V was pared by 3 bases and J by 3 bases, with 6 bases between. The germline V gene encodes CDR1 SGHAT and CDR2 FQNNGV. The CDR3 has 13 residues. The CDR3 DNA is TGTGCCAGCAGCTTGGGCCACTACAATGAGCAGTTCTTC. Protein product: CASSLGHYNEQFF.

The genes are TRBV7-6 and TRBJ2-7, with D tentatively TRBD2 (5 bases). CDR1 and CDR2 from the germline V gene are SGHVS and FNYEAQ. CDR3 length: 14 residues. The V end was cut by 1 base, the J end by 3 bases, with 10 bases between. CDR3 nucleotide sequence: TGTGCCAGCAGCTTAGAGTCGGGGAACTACGAGCAGTACTTC. It translates to CASSLESGNYEQYF.

This clonotype was recorded at least ten times. The chain carries TRBV28 and TRBJ2-7, with no clear D. Germline CDR1 reads MDHEN; CDR2 reads SYDVKM. V was pared by 6 bases and J by 3 bases, with 9 bases between. This CDR3 region has 12 residues. The CDR3 sequence: CASRRAYYEQYF. CDR3 bases: TGTGCCAGCAGAAGAGCTTACTACGAGCAGTACTTC.

Ten or more counts support this clonotype. The chain combines TRBV30 with TRBJ2-7, with D perhaps given as TRBD1 or TRBD2 (5 bases each). V was cut by 2 bases and J by 0 bases, with 8 bases left in between. Germline loops: CDR1 GTSNPN, CDR2 SVGIG (reference sequence). There are 13 residues in the CDR3. CDR3 bases: TGTGCCTGGAGTCGGGACCGCTCCTACGAGCAGTACTTC. It is translated as CAWSRDRSYEQYF.

This clonotype has a handful of counts. This rearrangement joins TRBV13 to TRBJ2-7, with 8 bases fitting TRBD2. The CDR3 length is 14 residues. The V gene's germline CDR1 is PRHDT and CDR2 FYEKMQ (reference sequence). V gave up 5 bases and J gave up 6 bases; unmatched junction bases: 9. The CDR3, as DNA: TGTGCCAGCAGCGTGCCGGGAGGGCCGGGCGAGCAGTACTTC. This translates into CASSVPGGPGEQYF.

This clonotype has ten or more counts. The V gene is TRBV3-1, the J gene TRBJ1-2, with 7 nucleotides matching TRBD1. V dropped 4 bases and J dropped 2; count of bases not matched to a gene: 7. The V gene's germline CDR1 is LGHDT and CDR2 YNNKEL (reference sequence). The CDR3 is 15 amino acids. The DNA for the CDR3 is TGTGCCAGCAGCCCTGAGGGGGCGTCGAACTATGGCTACACCTTC. Its protein product is CASSPEGASNYGYTF.

V is TRBV10-2 and J is TRBJ1-2; D gene uncertain. CDR3 size: 21 residues. In germline, CDR1 is WSHSY, CDR2 SAAADI. Deletions cut 1 base from V and 0 bases from J, with 27 bases between. The CDR3 bases are TGCGCCAGCAGTGAGTTTCAAGGGCATCGCGTCCAGACCATATCTAACTATGGCTACACCTTC. Amino acids: CASSEFQGHRVQTISNYGYTF.

The chain joins TRBV3-1 to TRBJ1-2; D remains unclear. The CDR3 totals 13 residues. Trimming took 0 bases from V and 6 from J, leaving 8 bases between them. Germline V CDR1 and CDR2: LGHDT, YNNKEL (reference sequence). The CDR3 coding sequence is TGTGCCAGCAGCCAAGATCGGGCCGATGGCTACACCTTC. This codes for CASSQDRADGYTF. The variable domain in full, with the rest retrieved from reference TRBV3-1 and TRBJ1-2, is DTAVSQTPKYLVTQMGNDKSIKCEQNLGHDTMYWYKQDSKKFLKIMFSYNNKELIINETVPNRFSPKSPDKAHLNLHINSLELGDSAVYFCASSQDRADGYTFGSGTRLTVV.

This clonotype was picked up many times. This chain links TRBV5-1 with TRBJ2-1, with D perhaps matching TRBD1 (6 bases). This CDR3 spans 16 amino acids. V lost 4 bases, J lost 0 bases, and 14 bases lay in between. Germline lookup yields CDR1 SGHRS and CDR2 YFSETQ. The CDR3 DNA follows: TGCGCCAGCAGCGCCACAGGGTCCTTCTCCTACAATGAGCAGTTCTTC. This translates into CASSATGSFSYNEQFF.

This clonotype was recorded many times. The chain employs TRBV27 and TRBJ1-1, with D possibly matching TRBD1 (6 bases). The V end lost 6 bases, the J end lost 4 bases, and 18 bases lay between the germline ends. Germline CDR1 MNHEY, CDR2 SMNVEV (reference sequence). CDR3 length: 15 residues. This CDR3 reads CASSYTGRLSTEAFF. In DNA, the CDR3 is TGTGCCAGCAGCTATACAGGGCGACTAAGCACTGAAGCTTTCTTT.

This rearrangement joins TRBV18 to TRBJ2-7; no definite D call. Germline CDR1 is KGHSH and CDR2 is LQKENI. The CDR3 length is 13 residues. Deletions cut 3 bases from V and 4 bases from J, with 10 bases between. The CDR3 here is CASSPGRRYEQYF. CDR3 in DNA: TGTGCCAGCTCACCGGGCAGACGATACGAGCAGTACTTC.

This clonotype has just a few counts. This rearrangement joins TRBV7-2 to TRBJ2-2, with D perhaps given as TRBD1 or TRBD2 (5 bases each). V was clipped by 5 bases and J by 5 bases, with 18 bases between them. The germline CDR1 and CDR2 sequences are SGHTA and FQGNSA. This CDR3 contains 16 residues. The CDR3 DNA sequence: TGTGCCAGCAGCGTACCGGGACGGTACCGAACCGGGGAGCTGTTTTTT. It yields the protein CASSVPGRYRTGELFF.

This clonotype appeared a few times. The chain is built from TRBV7-2 and TRBJ2-3; D is uncertain. V was pared by 3 bases and J by 3 bases, with 10 bases between. Germline V gene sequence: CDR1 SGHTA, CDR2 FQGNSA. This CDR3 has 14 amino acids. CDR3 in DNA: TGTGCCAGCAGCTTCGGGCTAGTAACAGATACGCAGTATTTT. Protein: CASSFGLVTDTQYF. Full variable domain (rest looked up from reference TRBV7-2 and TRBJ2-3): GAGVSQSPSNKVTEKGKDVELRCDPISGHTALYWYRQSLGQGLEFLIYFQGNSAPDKSGLPSDRFSAERTGGSVSTLTIQRTQQEDSAVYLCASSFGLVTDTQYFGPGTRLTVL.

The J gene is TRBJ2-1, the V gene TRBV5-1, with TRBD2 matching over 13 bases. The CDR3 contains 16 residues. V lost 0 bases, J lost 6 bases, and 3 bases stayed unmatched. Germline CDR1 SGHRS, CDR2 YFSETQ. The CDR3 bases are TGCGCCAGCAGCTTGGGACTAGCGGGGGGCTTCAATGAGCAGTTCTTC. As protein: CASSLGLAGGFNEQFF.

V gene TRBV27 combines with J gene TRBJ1-1, with 8 bases identical to TRBD1. The CDR3 totals 16 residues. Trimming removed 1 base from V and 3 bases from J; junction bases left unmatched: 7. CDR1 is MNHEY, CDR2 SMNVEV, per germline (reference sequence). DNA for the CDR3: TGTGCCAGCAGTTTATGGGGGACAGGTATTGACACTGAAGCTTTCTTT. It yields the protein CASSLWGTGIDTEAFF.

The CDR3 region has the DNA TGCGCCAGCAGCCAAGTGAGGGGTCCACGCAATCAGCCCCAGCATTTT. Protein sequence: CASSQVRGPRNQPQHF. The V call is TRBV4-1, the J call TRBJ1-5, with D maybe TRBD1 (5 bases). The CDR3 extends over 16 amino acids. V lost 1 base, J lost 2 bases, and 12 bases lay in between. Germline V gene sequence: CDR1 MGHRA, CDR2 YSYEKL.

CDR3 sequence (DNA): TGTGCCAGCAGCTCCCCTAGCGGGAACGTCCAAGAGACCCAGTACTTC. Its translation is CASSSPSGNVQETQYF. V usage is TRBV7-9 and J usage is TRBJ2-5, with 9 bases that match TRBD2. J gave up 1 base and V 4 bases, and 7 bases lay outside the gene matches. The CDR3 covers 16 residues. Germline lookup yields CDR1 SEHNR and CDR2 FQNEAQ (reference sequence).

This clonotype has at least ten counts. The chain uses TRBV2 and TRBJ2-7; D possibly corresponds to TRBD1 (6 bases). Germline V lookup: CDR1 SNHLY, CDR2 FYNNEI. The CDR3 totals 14 residues. V was shortened by 7 bases and J by 3 bases, with 16 bases between the two germline ends. The DNA for the CDR3 is TGTGCCAGCATAGGGGGACAATCCATCTACGAGCAGTACTTC. The encoded protein is CASIGGQSIYEQYF.

This clonotype occurred a few times. V usage is TRBV7-8 and J usage is TRBJ2-1; 9 bases agree with TRBD2. The CDR3 has 16 amino acids. V lost 5 bases and J lost 0; bases outside the gene matches: 5. Germline V gene sequence: CDR1 SGHVS, CDR2 FQNEAQ. The CDR3 reads CASSRDSGSSYNEQFF. The CDR3 DNA sequence: TGTGCCAGCAGCCGGGATAGCGGGAGCTCCTACAATGAGCAGTTCTTC.

This clonotype occurred a few times. This chain links TRBV20-1 with TRBJ1-2, with 7 bases identical to TRBD1. The CDR3 length is 16 residues. J was trimmed by 0 bases and V by 1 base; bases with no gene match: 8. Germline values: CDR1 DFQATT, CDR2 SNEGSKA (reference sequence). The CDR3: CSARGSTGWANYGYTF. CDR3 nucleotide sequence: TGCAGTGCTAGAGGATCGACAGGGTGGGCTAACTATGGCTACACCTTC.

This clonotype has a count of ten or more. J is TRBJ2-3 and V is TRBV5-1; TRBD2 aligns across 9 bases. This CDR3 is 14 amino acids long. CDR1 is SGHRS, CDR2 YFSETQ, per germline. V shed 6 bases and J 4 bases; nucleotides not matched to a gene: 6. The CDR3 is CASTVLAGADTQYF. CDR3 nucleotides: TGCGCCAGCACCGTACTAGCGGGTGCAGATACGCAGTATTTT.

The chain carries TRBV29-1 and TRBJ1-2, with TRBD1 matching 9 bases. The CDR3 spans 12 residues. The germline CDR1 and CDR2 sequences are SQVTM and ANQGSEA. Germline trimming cut 4 bases from V and 6 bases from J; bases unmatched to any gene: 3. CDR3 coding DNA: TGCAGCGTTGGGACAGGGGAGGATGGCTACACCTTC. Residues: CSVGTGEDGYTF.

The table lists this clonotype with many counts. The chain carries TRBV7-2 and TRBJ2-1; 8 nucleotides match TRBD2. CDR1 and CDR2 from the germline V gene are SGHTA and FQGNSA. Trimming removed 4 bases from V and 6 bases from J; junction bases left unmatched: 8. The CDR3 runs to 15 residues. CDR3 residues: CASSSGTRYRNEQFF. As DNA, the CDR3 is TGTGCCAGCAGCTCCGGGACTAGGTACCGCAATGAGCAGTTCTTC.

A few counts support this clonotype. The rearrangement joins TRBV20-1 to TRBJ1-5; 7 bases line up with TRBD1. The CDR3 consists of 15 residues. Losses at the gene ends were 5 bases for V and 6 bases for J; bases not matched to a gene: 13. Germline V gene lookup returns CDR1 DFQATT and CDR2 SNEGSKA (reference sequence). The CDR3 nucleotides are TGCAGTGCTGGCGGAACGGGACAGTTTTTTCAGCCCCAGCATTTT. This gives the protein CSAGGTGQFFQPQHF.

A word on this clonotype: At one end the junction does not follow the germline gene, possibly because of a read error. The chain carries TRBV30 and TRBJ1-1, with D possibly matching TRBD1 (5 bases). Germline V gene data show CDR1 as GTSNPN and CDR2 as SVGIG (reference sequence). CDR3 length: 12 residues. This chain's CDR3 is CAEGQPNTEALF. The CDR3 DNA is TGTGCTGAGGGGCAGCCGAACACTGAAGCTCTCTTT.

This clonotype came up a few times. The chain combines TRBV5-1 with TRBJ1-2; perhaps TRBD1 as D (5 bases). This CDR3 has 15 amino acids. The germline V gene encodes CDR1 SGHRS and CDR2 YFSETQ. V lost 6 bases and J 2 bases, leaving 17 bases between the germline ends. The CDR3 DNA reads TGCGCCAGCAACTATGAGGGCCAGGGCAACTATGGCTACACCTTC. The encoded protein is CASNYEGQGNYGYTF.

This clonotype has more than one count but fewer than ten. This chain uses TRBV29-1 with TRBJ2-3; TRBD1 or TRBD2 may be the D gene (5 bases each). The CDR3 spans 13 residues. CDR1 is SQVTM, CDR2 ANQGSEA, per germline. Trimming cost V 4 bases and J 2 bases, with 10 bases left between them. CDR3 in DNA: TGCAGCGTTGCTTTGGGGGTCACAGATACGCAGTATTTT. Protein product: CSVALGVTDTQYF.

This clonotype was seen ten or more times. The chain recombines TRBV28 with TRBJ2-1; maybe TRBD1 (6 bases). Trimming stripped 5 bases from V and 8 bases from J, with 10 bases between. The CDR3 loop spans 12 amino acids. In germline, CDR1 is MDHEN, CDR2 SYDVKM. The CDR3 loop is CASSQQGYEQFF. In nucleotides, the CDR3 is TGTGCCAGCAGTCAACAGGGCTATGAGCAGTTCTTC.

This chain uses TRBV20-1 with TRBJ2-7, with 11 bases fitting TRBD2. This CDR3 has 13 residues. J was trimmed by 6 bases and V by 3 bases; bases with no gene match: 4. Germline CDR1 reads DFQATT; CDR2 reads SNEGSKA (reference sequence). CDR3 amino acids: CSASKLAGVEQYF. For the CDR3, the DNA is TGCAGTGCTAGTAAACTAGCGGGAGTCGAGCAGTACTTC.

The rearrangement links TRBV13 to TRBJ1-5, with D maybe TRBD1 (5 bases). Germline CDR1 reads PRHDT; CDR2 reads FYEKMQ (reference sequence). Trimming cost V 4 bases and J 2 bases, with 9 bases left between them. The CDR3 runs 14 residues. CDR3 nucleotides: TGTGCCAGCAGCTCCGGACACGGCAATCAGCCCCAGCATTTT. It translates to CASSSGHGNQPQHF.